This TCR beta chain is from a study of identical twins (dated by TCRdb to between 2015 and 2016). General notes on the study: TCR alpha and beta repertoires from monozygotic twins, unrelated adults of various ages and cord blood were deep-sequenced to test whether fetal clonotypes persist. To rule out contamination, the twin experiments were replicated at different times with different library preparation protocols. Overall study outcomes, separate from this receptor: Zero-insertion analyses could be partly confounded by invariant T cells such as MAIT and iNKT, although diverse VJ usage argued against such confounding for most clonotypes. Abundant cord blood beta clonotypes carried fewer insertions; young adult naive repertoires showed a weaker similar trend, while memory repertoires showed none. Out-of-frame TCR alpha sequences shared between twins showed an excess of low generation-probability sequences compared with coincidental sharing between unrelated individuals. Out-of-frame TCR alpha sharing in monozygotic twins was systematically underestimated by recombination models, whereas sharing between unrelated individuals was in agreement with the recombination models. The excess sharing between twins in beta out-of-frame sequences was weaker because fewer shared sequences reduced the signal-to-noise ratio. Conclusions relied on cross-sectional statistical analysis, since the same donors could not be followed over many years.

The library was generated by 5' RACE. The data were produced on an Illumina HiSeq 2000. Template switching added a universal primer binding site, and the final cDNA carried a unique molecular identifier that allowed TCR cDNA molecules to be counted accurately. Specific primers in the conserved constant-segment region were used to synthesize first-strand cDNA for TCR alpha and beta chains. Each cDNA library was double barcoded, with a SMART-Mk sample barcode plus Illumina barcodes, to control for contamination. Two successive PCR steps introduced TruSeq adapter sequences along with Illumina sample barcodes. TCR alpha and beta cDNA libraries were sequenced on the Illumina HiSeq platform with custom primers. For the original study's pipeline: Raw reads were processed with MiGEC to extract unique molecular identifiers, and MiXCR was used to determine CDR3 positions. Recombination models were inferred per individual with the repgenHMM and IGoR tools using an EM algorithm. The tcR package in R was used for shared clonotype analysis, with sharing normalized by the product of cloneset sizes. Out-of-frame nonproductive sequences were analyzed to study raw recombination free of thymic and clonal selection effects. TCRdb redid the processing of the public reads, applying fastp at Q25 and MiXCR, and retained in-frame beta chains. When rows share a CDR3 protein, they turn into one entry using the most common DNA and genes. Clone size and V and J calls follow TCRdb, not the original study. The table for this sample lists 450,000 or so distinct CDR3 sequences; 14% of them were counted only once. Approximately 0.52% of the sample is held by the ten biggest clonotypes.

Worth noting for this clonotype: The antigen it recognizes is unknown. Within one base of it there is no much larger clone, and no base qualities were kept.

Per the germline V gene, SGHRS is the CDR1 and YFSETQ is the CDR2. The CDR3 has 15 amino acids, counting the end cysteine and phenylalanine. Only the CDR3 portion is preserved as DNA: 45 bases, with reading frame beginning at the first base. V is trimmed back by 4 bases and J by 2 bases, and the junction contains 8 bases that no gene match accounts for. Only healthy Caucasian donors were included. The twin cohort consisted of three pairs of female monozygotic twins, all aged about 18 to 30 years. CD4+ and CD8+ T cell populations were isolated with positive isolation kits from Invitrogen. The same specimen was also included in a second study, on yellow fever vaccine responses in identical twins. The other study reports the following: According to the authors, the vaccine-induced T cell response in identical twins seemed to be partly convergent and partly specific to each individual. Focusing on identical twins, the study followed the T cell clones that responded to the vaccine, and did so with precision.

The specimen was CD4+ T cells sorted from blood. Here the chain combines TRBV5-1 and TRBJ2-5; 7 nucleotides in the junction match TRBD2. The sequence came from a woman under 30 in good health. The CDR3 protein is CASSLRPGLQETQYF. The DNA sequence is TGCGCCAGCAGCCTCAGGCCGGGACTACAAGAGACCCAGTACTTC.